Listed below are T cell receptor beta chains from one sample, sequenced in a study of blood T cell repertoires in COVID-19. The protocol was immunoSEQ multiplex PCR, while the TCRdb copy is restricted to in-frame clones and leaves out a portion. The data hold 270,000 or so clones, with less than 95% observed a single time. The specimen sequenced was PBMCs or T cells enriched from blood (not recorded which). Receptors were obtained from a man aged 40-55 years who had been exposed to COVID-19. The CDR3 runs from the conserved cysteine through the conserved F or W. The order of the fields is V gene, J gene, D gene, clone size, CDR3 protein, CDR3 DNA. The D gene is left open where the match is weak. The size field is filled for only some rows; it gives once, few, many or a size class.

>TRBV6-5|TRBJ1-2|.|.
CASSYSSTPSGLGYTF
TGTGCCAGCAGTTACTCCTCCACCCCCTCAGGGTTAGGCTACACCTTC
>TRBV6-4|TRBJ2-1|TRBD2|.
CASSRTSGRLEQFF
TGTGCCAGCAGTCGGACTAGCGGAAGGCTTGAGCAGTTCTTC
>TRBV11-2|TRBJ2-1|TRBD2|.
CASSSPSGSGNEQFF
TGTGCCAGCAGCTCTCCTAGCGGGAGCGGCAATGAGCAGTTCTTC
>TRBV3-1/TRBV3-2|TRBJ1-5|.|once
CASSQVPGQPQHF
TGTGCCAGCAGCCAAGTTCCGGGGCAGCCCCAGCATTTT
>TRBV27|TRBJ1-1|.|.
CASSPRAGRMNTEAFF
TGTGCCAGCAGTCCCCGGGCGGGGAGGATGAACACTGAAGCTTTCTTT
>TRBV28|TRBJ1-1|.|.
CASSPPGGGFTEAFF
TGTGCCAGCAGTCCCCCGGGGGGGGGTTTCACTGAAGCTTTCTTT
>TRBV25-1|TRBJ2-7|.|.
CASSGHGQSGKGIFEQYF
TGTGCCAGCAGTGGACATGGACAGTCGGGAAAAGGGATTTTCGAGCAGTACTTC
>TRBV30|TRBJ2-7|.|.
CAWSLPNGGNEQYF
TGTGCCTGGAGTCTCCCTAACGGGGGTAACGAGCAGTACTTC
>TRBV4-1|TRBJ2-7|TRBD1|.
CASSQVGGQGSYEQYF
TGCGCCAGCAGCCAAGTTGGGGGACAGGGGTCCTACGAGCAGTACTTC
>TRBV2|TRBJ2-7|TRBD1|.
CASSEGDRGSYEQYF
TGTGCCAGCAGTGAGGGGGACAGGGGTTCCTACGAGCAGTACTTC
>TRBV28|TRBJ1-4|.|.
CASSSPGARGSTNEKLFF
TGTGCCAGCAGCTCCCCAGGGGCGAGGGGTTCAACTAATGAAAAACTGTTTTTT
>TRBV4-2|TRBJ1-2|TRBD1|.
CASSQGDRGYGYTF
TGTGCCAGCAGCCAAGGCGACAGGGGTTACGGCTACACCTTC
>TRBV5-1|TRBJ2-1|TRBD2|.
CASSLMSSGSSEQFF
TGCGCCAGCAGCTTGATGTCTAGCGGGAGCAGTGAGCAGTTCTTC
>TRBV27|TRBJ2-7|.|.
CASTPTGTTYEQYF
TGTGCCAGCACCCCTACGGGGACAACCTACGAGCAGTACTTC
>TRBV7-9|TRBJ2-3|.|.
CASSLPQGGETDTQYF
TGTGCCAGCAGCTTACCACAGGGTGGCGAAACAGATACGCAGTATTTT
>TRBV27|TRBJ1-1|.|.
CASSFFSGETEAFF
TGTGCCAGCAGTTTCTTCTCAGGGGAGACTGAAGCTTTCTTT
>TRBV5-6|TRBJ1-2|.|.
CASIKPPPGGLGGYTF
TGTGCCAGCATTAAACCCCCGCCGGGGGGCTTGGGTGGCTACACCTTC
>TRBV28|TRBJ1-1|TRBD1|.
CASSSGGEYFTEAFF
TGTGCCAGCAGTTCAGGGGGCGAATACTTCACTGAAGCTTTCTTT
>TRBV13|TRBJ2-3|.|once
CASSLDREETDTQYF
TGTGCCAGCAGCTTAGACAGGGAAGAAACAGATACGCAGTATTTT
>TRBV28|TRBJ2-3|TRBD2|.
CASRTTGTSGRARYTDTQYF
TGTGCCAGCAGGACCACCGGGACTAGCGGGAGAGCGCGATACACAGATACGCAGTATTTT
>TRBV15|TRBJ2-7|.|once
CATSRGFSYEQYF
TGTGCCACCAGCCGGGGGTTCTCCTACGAGCAGTACTTC
>TRBV9|TRBJ2-2|TRBD2|once
CASSVVAGNTGELFF
TGTGCCAGCAGCGTTGTAGCGGGGAACACCGGGGAGCTGTTTTTT
>TRBV6-5|TRBJ2-7|.|.
CASSYSSFSYEQYF
TGTGCCAGCAGTTACTCTTCCTTCTCCTACGAGCAGTACTTC
>TRBV20-1|TRBJ1-5|.|.
CSASVSGTRNQPQHF
TGCAGTGCTAGTGTTTCTGGGACAAGGAATCAGCCCCAGCATTTT
>TRBV30|TRBJ1-2|.|.
CAWRPGQISNYGYTF
TGTGCCTGGAGGCCCGGACAGATTTCTAACTATGGCTACACCTTC
>TRBV3-1/TRBV3-2|TRBJ2-1|TRBD1|.
CASSLESRGILINEQFF
TGTGCCAGCAGCCTTGAAAGCAGGGGGATTTTAATCAATGAGCAGTTCTTC
>TRBV6-5|TRBJ2-5|TRBD2|.
CASRRGGEETQYF
TGTGCCAGCAGACGCGGGGGGGAAGAGACCCAGTACTTC
>TRBV28|TRBJ2-5|.|.
CASSTRDNRFLQETQYF
TGTGCCAGCAGCACGCGGGATAATCGGTTTTTGCAAGAGACCCAGTACTTC